This record looks at one T cell receptor (beta chain) sequence and its context. Its antigen is unknown. Looked up from germline, CDR1 is MDHEN and CDR2 is SYDVKM. This CDR3 region has 19 residues. This sample is drawn from a study of CXCR3-negative and CXCR3-positive naive CD8 T cells. Regarding the study as a whole: Naive cells that were CXCR3-positive had more hydrophobic TRB CDR3s (compared with CXCR3-negative naive cells).

Via 5' RACE with UMI labels, TRB cDNA libraries were prepared. Using the 5' RACE reads, TCRdb records one entry per CDR3 protein without DNA. The table for this sample gives roughly 130,000 distinct CDR3 sequences. Using triplicate sorts, 300,000 cells were collected each time from every CD8+ T cell subset. This clonotype was sampled from a human donor in good health. Some clones in this sample may be carry-over from other donors' samples. This rearrangement joins TRBV28 to TRBJ2-7; TCRdb proposes TRBD1, but this gene call is untestable without DNA. The sequencing input was naive CXCR3+ CD8+ T cells from blood. The subset is: CD45RO-CCR7+CD27+CD95- naive CD8+ T cells expressing CXCR3 (TNR3+). CDR3 region: CASSPSQRTVVFGSYEQYF.